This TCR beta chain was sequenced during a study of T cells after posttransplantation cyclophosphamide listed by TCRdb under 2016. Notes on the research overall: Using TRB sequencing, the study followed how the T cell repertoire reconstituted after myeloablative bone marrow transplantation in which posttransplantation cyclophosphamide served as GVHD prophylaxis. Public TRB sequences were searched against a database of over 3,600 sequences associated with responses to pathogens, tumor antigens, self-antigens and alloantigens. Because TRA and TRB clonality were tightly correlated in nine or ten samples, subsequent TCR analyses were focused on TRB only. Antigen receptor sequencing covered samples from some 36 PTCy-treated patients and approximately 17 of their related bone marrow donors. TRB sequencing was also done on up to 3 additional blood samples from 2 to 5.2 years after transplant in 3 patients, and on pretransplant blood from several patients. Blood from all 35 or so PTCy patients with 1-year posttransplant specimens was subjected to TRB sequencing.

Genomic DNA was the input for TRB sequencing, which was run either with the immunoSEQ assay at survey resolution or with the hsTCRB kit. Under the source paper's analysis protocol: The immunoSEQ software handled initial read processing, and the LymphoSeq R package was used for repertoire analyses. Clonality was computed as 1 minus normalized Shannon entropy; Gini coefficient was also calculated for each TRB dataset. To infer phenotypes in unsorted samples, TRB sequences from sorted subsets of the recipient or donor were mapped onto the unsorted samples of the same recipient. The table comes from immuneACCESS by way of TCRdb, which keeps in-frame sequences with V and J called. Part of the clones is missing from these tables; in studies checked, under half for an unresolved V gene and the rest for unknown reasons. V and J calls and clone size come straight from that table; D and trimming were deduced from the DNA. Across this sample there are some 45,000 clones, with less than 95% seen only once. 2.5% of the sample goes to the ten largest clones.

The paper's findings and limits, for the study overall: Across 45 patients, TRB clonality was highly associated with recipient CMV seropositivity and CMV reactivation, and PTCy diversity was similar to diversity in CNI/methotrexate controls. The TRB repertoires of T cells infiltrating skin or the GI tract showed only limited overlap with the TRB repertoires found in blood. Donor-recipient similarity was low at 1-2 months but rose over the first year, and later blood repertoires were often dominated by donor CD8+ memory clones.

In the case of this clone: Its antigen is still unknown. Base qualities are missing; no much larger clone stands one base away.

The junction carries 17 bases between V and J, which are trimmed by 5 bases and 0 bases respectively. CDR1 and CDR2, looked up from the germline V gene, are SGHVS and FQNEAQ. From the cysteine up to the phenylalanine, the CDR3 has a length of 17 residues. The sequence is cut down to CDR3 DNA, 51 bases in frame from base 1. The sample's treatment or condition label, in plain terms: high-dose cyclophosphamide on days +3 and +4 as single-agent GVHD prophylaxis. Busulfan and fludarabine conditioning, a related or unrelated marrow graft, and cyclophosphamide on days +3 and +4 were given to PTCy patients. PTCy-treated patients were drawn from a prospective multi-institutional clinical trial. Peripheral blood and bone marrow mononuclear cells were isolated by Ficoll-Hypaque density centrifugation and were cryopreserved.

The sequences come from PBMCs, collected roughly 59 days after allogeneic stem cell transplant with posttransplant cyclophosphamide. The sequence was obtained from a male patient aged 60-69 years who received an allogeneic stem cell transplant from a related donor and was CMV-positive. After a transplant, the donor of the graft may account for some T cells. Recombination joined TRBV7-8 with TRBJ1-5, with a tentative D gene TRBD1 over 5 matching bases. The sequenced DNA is TGTGCCAGCAGCCCCAAGGCAGGGATAACTAGCAATCAGCCCCAGCATTTT. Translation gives CASSPKAGITSNQPQHF. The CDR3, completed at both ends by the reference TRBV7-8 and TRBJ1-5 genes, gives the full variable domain GAGVSQSPRYKVAKRGQDVALRCDPISGHVSLFWYQQALGQGPEFLTYFQNEAQLDKSGLPSDRFFAERPEGSVSTLKIQRTQQEDSAVYLCASSPKAGITSNQPQHFGDGTRLSIL.